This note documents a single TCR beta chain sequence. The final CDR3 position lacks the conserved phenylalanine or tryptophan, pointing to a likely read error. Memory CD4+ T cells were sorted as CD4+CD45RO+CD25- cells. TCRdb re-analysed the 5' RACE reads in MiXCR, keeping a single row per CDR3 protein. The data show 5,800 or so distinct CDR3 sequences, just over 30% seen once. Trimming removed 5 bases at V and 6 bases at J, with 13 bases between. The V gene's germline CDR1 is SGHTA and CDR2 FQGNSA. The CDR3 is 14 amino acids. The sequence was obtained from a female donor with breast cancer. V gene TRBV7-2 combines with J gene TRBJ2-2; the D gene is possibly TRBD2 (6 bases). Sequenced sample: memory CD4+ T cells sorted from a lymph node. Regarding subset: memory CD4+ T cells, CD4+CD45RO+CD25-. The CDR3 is CASSLRLGPGELFL. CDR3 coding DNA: TGTGCCAGCAGCCTCCGACTAGGGCCCGGGGAGCTGTTTCTT.